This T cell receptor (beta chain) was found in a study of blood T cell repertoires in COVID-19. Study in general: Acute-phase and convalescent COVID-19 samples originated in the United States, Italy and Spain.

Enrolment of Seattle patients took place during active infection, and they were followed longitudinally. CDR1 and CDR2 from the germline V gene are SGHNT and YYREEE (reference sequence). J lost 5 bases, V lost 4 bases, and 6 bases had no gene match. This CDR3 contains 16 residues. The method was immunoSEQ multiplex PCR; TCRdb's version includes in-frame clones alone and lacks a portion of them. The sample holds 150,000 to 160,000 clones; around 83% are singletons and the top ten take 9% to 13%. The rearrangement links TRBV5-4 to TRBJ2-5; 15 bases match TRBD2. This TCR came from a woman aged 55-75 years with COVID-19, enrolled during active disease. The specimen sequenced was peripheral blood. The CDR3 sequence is CASSLGTSGRPETQYF. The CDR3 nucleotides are TGTGCCAGCAGCCTGGGGACTAGCGGGAGGCCCGAGACCCAGTACTTC.